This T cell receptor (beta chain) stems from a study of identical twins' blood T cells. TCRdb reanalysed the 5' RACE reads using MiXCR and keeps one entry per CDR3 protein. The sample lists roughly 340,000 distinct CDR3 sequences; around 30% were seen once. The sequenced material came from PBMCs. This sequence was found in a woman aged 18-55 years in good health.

DNA for the CDR3: TGTGCCAGCAGTCCGACTGTGCTGCAAGAGACCCAGTACTTC. As protein: CASSPTVLQETQYF. The chain couples TRBV12-3 or TRBV12-4 to TRBJ2-5; no reliable D call. The CDR3 has 14 amino acids. Trimming took 5 bases from V and 2 from J, leaving 12 bases between them.